This T cell receptor (beta chain) was recovered during a study of PD-L1 blockade in urothelial cancer. Study details: Individuals in the cohort had been given 0 to 3 earlier chemotherapy regimens.

Germline assignment: CDR1 LNHDA and CDR2 SQIVND (reference sequence). Between the trimmed V and J ends, which lost 5 bases and 0 bases, there was a span of 10 bases. The CDR3 totals 14 residues. This clone showed up just once. TCRdb's table, derived via immunoSEQ multiplex PCR, lists solely in-frame clones and lacks some. The sample has roughly 100,000 clones; 75% to 90% are singletons. Time point described: peripheral blood 6 weeks after treatment start. Patients were diagnosed with urothelial carcinoma, either locally advanced or metastatic. Sequenced here: PBMCs, sampled around atezolizumab (anti-PD-L1) treatment. This receptor was identified in a man between 65 and 80 years old with urothelial cancer. The gene calls are TRBV19 and TRBJ1-1, with D perhaps TRBD1 (5 bases). The CDR3 is CASSRGLVNTEAFF. In DNA form, the CDR3 reads TGTGCCAGTAGTCGGGGGTTGGTGAACACTGAAGCTTTCTTT. The full variable domain, in which reference TRBV19 and TRBJ1-1 provide the parts outside the CDR3, is DGGITQSPKYLFRKEGQNVTLSCEQNLNHDAMYWYRQDPGQGLRLIYYSQIVNDFQKGDIAEGYSVSREKKESFPLTVTSAQKNPTAFYLCASSRGLVNTEAFFGQGTRLTVV.